Listed below are T cell receptor beta chains from one sample, sequenced in a study of T cell responses to AZD1222 COVID-19 vaccine. Assay: immunoSEQ multiplex PCR; the TCRdb copy retains only in-frame clones and omits some. The sample holds about 50,000 clones; approximately 85% are singletons and the top ten take more than 13%. This specimen consisted of peripheral blood, obtained on day 0 of AZD1222 vaccination. The receptors were sampled from an adult in good health. The CDR3 runs from the conserved cysteine through the conserved F or W. D genes are given only for firm matches. A clone size is listed for some rows: how often the clone was seen (once, few, many), or a class if it is expanded.

j_gene: TRBJ1-4; d_gene: NA; v_gene: TRBV9; abundance: NA; CDR3aa: CASSPRGDNEKLFF; CDR3nt: TGTGCCAGCAGCCCCCGGGGGGATAATGAAAAACTGTTTTTT
j_gene: TRBJ1-1; d_gene: TRBD1; v_gene: TRBV19; abundance: NA; CDR3aa: CASSSGGPGQGGPEAFF; CDR3nt: TGTGCCAGTAGTAGCGGGGGCCCGGGACAGGGTGGGCCTGAAGCTTTCTTT
j_gene: TRBJ1-2; d_gene: NA; v_gene: TRBV4-1; abundance: NA; CDR3aa: CASSARQEPNYGYTF; CDR3nt: TGCGCCAGCAGCGCCCGACAGGAACCTAACTATGGCTACACCTTC
j_gene: TRBJ2-3; d_gene: NA; v_gene: TRBV24-1; abundance: NA; CDR3aa: CATSVYATDTQYF; CDR3nt: TGTGCCACCAGTGTTTACGCAACAGATACGCAGTATTTT
j_gene: TRBJ1-5; d_gene: NA; v_gene: TRBV7-9; abundance: NA; CDR3aa: CASSFSAGVSNQPQHF; CDR3nt: TGTGCCAGCAGCTTCTCCGCAGGGGTAAGCAATCAGCCCCAGCATTTT
j_gene: TRBJ2-7; d_gene: NA; v_gene: TRBV6-5; abundance: NA; CDR3aa: CASSNRVSYEQYF; CDR3nt: TGTGCCAGCAGTAACAGGGTTTCCTACGAGCAGTACTTC
j_gene: TRBJ2-7; d_gene: NA; v_gene: TRBV5-8; abundance: NA; CDR3aa: CASSRQSSYEQYF; CDR3nt: TGTGCCAGCAGCAGACAGAGCTCCTACGAGCAGTACTTC
j_gene: TRBJ2-7; d_gene: NA; v_gene: TRBV20-1; abundance: NA; CDR3aa: CSARSTYEQYF; CDR3nt: TGCAGTGCTAGATCGACCTACGAGCAGTACTTC
j_gene: TRBJ1-6; d_gene: TRBD1; v_gene: TRBV28; abundance: NA; CDR3aa: CASRLGPGQGIENSPLHF; CDR3nt: TGTGCCAGCAGACTAGGGCCGGGACAGGGAATTGAGAATTCACCCCTCCACTTT
j_gene: TRBJ1-1; d_gene: TRBD1; v_gene: TRBV7-8; abundance: NA; CDR3aa: CASFDRTGKTEAFF; CDR3nt: TGTGCCAGCTTCGACAGGACAGGGAAAACTGAAGCTTTCTTT
j_gene: TRBJ1-6; d_gene: NA; v_gene: TRBV7-2; abundance: NA; CDR3aa: CASSLALGGESPLHF; CDR3nt: TGTGCCAGCAGCTTAGCGCTAGGGGGAGAGTCACCCCTCCACTTT
j_gene: TRBJ2-5; d_gene: NA; v_gene: TRBV12-3/TRBV12-4; abundance: few; CDR3aa: CASSPGETQYF; CDR3nt: TGTGCCAGCAGTCCAGGGGAGACCCAGTACTTC
j_gene: TRBJ2-7; d_gene: TRBD1; v_gene: TRBV6-5; abundance: few; CDR3aa: CASSYRPGTGDEQYF; CDR3nt: TGTGCCAGCAGTTACCGCCCCGGGACAGGGGACGAGCAGTACTTC
j_gene: TRBJ1-5; d_gene: NA; v_gene: TRBV6-1; abundance: NA; CDR3aa: CASSEFRQGIFGQPQHF; CDR3nt: TGTGCCAGCAGTGAATTTAGGCAGGGAATATTTGGTCAGCCCCAGCATTTT
j_gene: TRBJ1-6; d_gene: NA; v_gene: TRBV11-2; abundance: NA; CDR3aa: CASSLGPSSPNSPLHF; CDR3nt: TGTGCCAGCAGCTTAGGTCCCTCCTCCCCGAATTCACCCCTCCACTTT
j_gene: TRBJ2-7; d_gene: NA; v_gene: TRBV6-5; abundance: once; CDR3aa: CASSNRDYEQYF; CDR3nt: TGTGCCAGCAGCAACCGGGACTACGAGCAGTACTTC
j_gene: TRBJ1-4; d_gene: NA; v_gene: TRBV27; abundance: NA; CDR3aa: CASSFRGEKLFF; CDR3nt: TGTGCCAGCAGTTTCCGTGGGGAAAAACTGTTTTTT
j_gene: TRBJ2-7; d_gene: NA; v_gene: TRBV21-1; abundance: NA; CDR3aa: CASSKFQGGGPYEQYF; CDR3nt: TGTGCCAGCAGCAAATTTCAGGGCGGGGGGCCCTACGAGCAGTACTTC
j_gene: TRBJ2-1; d_gene: NA; v_gene: TRBV11-2; abundance: NA; CDR3aa: CASSLEGRPGVEQFF; CDR3nt: TGTGCCAGCAGCTTAGAAGGCAGGCCGGGGGTGGAGCAGTTCTTC
j_gene: TRBJ2-3; d_gene: NA; v_gene: TRBV24-1; abundance: few; CDR3aa: CATSDPSRGRTDTQYF; CDR3nt: TGTGCCACCAGTGATCCTTCACGGGGACGCACAGATACGCAGTATTTT
j_gene: TRBJ1-2; d_gene: TRBD1; v_gene: TRBV28; abundance: once; CDR3aa: CAIPHSRGPRYGYTF; CDR3nt: TGTGCCATTCCCCACTCCAGGGGGCCCCGATATGGCTACACCTTC
j_gene: TRBJ1-1; d_gene: NA; v_gene: TRBV12-3/TRBV12-4; abundance: once; CDR3aa: CASSHRVNTEAFF; CDR3nt: TGTGCCAGCAGTCACAGGGTGAACACTGAAGCTTTCTTT
j_gene: TRBJ2-5; d_gene: NA; v_gene: TRBV2; abundance: few; CDR3aa: CASSPFGHTAYQETQYF; CDR3nt: TGTGCCAGCAGTCCCTTTGGTCATACAGCGTACCAAGAGACCCAGTACTTC
j_gene: TRBJ2-7; d_gene: TRBD2; v_gene: TRBV5-5; abundance: NA; CDR3aa: CASSLSGTTGTSDSYEQYF; CDR3nt: TGTGCCAGCAGCTTGTCCGGGACAACCGGGACTAGCGACTCCTACGAGCAGTACTTC
j_gene: TRBJ2-3; d_gene: TRBD2; v_gene: TRBV7-9; abundance: NA; CDR3aa: CASSLHRGGRADTQYF; CDR3nt: TGTGCCAGCAGCTTGCATCGGGGGGGCCGCGCAGATACGCAGTATTTT
j_gene: TRBJ2-1; d_gene: TRBD2; v_gene: TRBV9; abundance: few; CDR3aa: CASSVERGGYYNEQFF; CDR3nt: TGTGCCAGCAGCGTAGAGCGGGGGGGATACTACAATGAGCAGTTCTTC
j_gene: TRBJ1-4; d_gene: TRBD1; v_gene: TRBV30; abundance: NA; CDR3aa: CAWTLGQGKKLFF; CDR3nt: TGTGCCTGGACTCTTGGACAGGGCAAAAAACTGTTTTTT
j_gene: TRBJ2-2; d_gene: NA; v_gene: TRBV5-1; abundance: once; CDR3aa: CASISGTGNTGELFF; CDR3nt: TGCGCCAGCATCTCTGGGACGGGGAACACCGGGGAGCTGTTTTTT
j_gene: TRBJ2-1; d_gene: NA; v_gene: TRBV28; abundance: NA; CDR3aa: CASSSTGEGHYNEQFF; CDR3nt: TGTGCCAGCAGTTCAACAGGGGAGGGTCACTACAATGAGCAGTTCTTC
j_gene: TRBJ1-6; d_gene: TRBD1; v_gene: TRBV6-2/TRBV6-3; abundance: NA; CDR3aa: CASSLRQGTYRGNSPLHF; CDR3nt: TGTGCCAGCAGCCTACGACAGGGGACCTATCGGGGTAATTCACCCCTCCACTTT
j_gene: TRBJ2-7; d_gene: NA; v_gene: TRBV20-1; abundance: NA; CDR3aa: CSARNPLEQYF; CDR3nt: TGCAGTGCTAGAAATCCCCTCGAGCAGTACTTC
j_gene: TRBJ1-1; d_gene: TRBD1; v_gene: TRBV5-1; abundance: NA; CDR3aa: CASSSLKGAADTEAFF; CDR3nt: TGCGCCAGCAGCTCATTAAAGGGGGCTGCGGACACTGAAGCTTTCTTT
j_gene: TRBJ1-6; d_gene: NA; v_gene: TRBV27; abundance: NA; CDR3aa: CASSSLVGSSYNSPLHF; CDR3nt: TGTGCCAGCAGTTCCCTTGTAGGGAGCTCCTATAATTCACCCCTCCACTTT
j_gene: TRBJ1-3; d_gene: NA; v_gene: TRBV6-5; abundance: once; CDR3aa: CASSYDRISGNTIYF; CDR3nt: TGTGCCAGCAGTTACGACAGAATCTCTGGAAACACCATATATTTT
j_gene: TRBJ2-1; d_gene: TRBD2; v_gene: TRBV12-3/TRBV12-4; abundance: NA; CDR3aa: CASSHSGWEQFF; CDR3nt: TGTGCCAGCAGTCATAGCGGGTGGGAGCAGTTCTTC
j_gene: TRBJ2-1; d_gene: NA; v_gene: TRBV28; abundance: NA; CDR3aa: CASSSRQKGQFF; CDR3nt: TGTGCCAGCAGTTCCCGACAAAAAGGGCAGTTCTTC
j_gene: TRBJ2-1; d_gene: TRBD2; v_gene: TRBV7-8; abundance: NA; CDR3aa: CASSLVAGGFAKEQFF; CDR3nt: TGTGCCAGCAGCTTGGTAGCGGGGGGGTTTGCCAAGGAGCAGTTCTTC
j_gene: TRBJ1-6; d_gene: TRBD1; v_gene: TRBV2; abundance: NA; CDR3aa: CASSDGLGQGDSPLHF; CDR3nt: TGTGCCAGCAGTGACGGATTGGGACAGGGGGATTCACCCCTCCACTTT
j_gene: TRBJ2-3; d_gene: NA; v_gene: TRBV5-5; abundance: NA; CDR3aa: CASSLGSGSTDTQYF; CDR3nt: TGTGCCAGCAGCTTGGGGAGCGGTAGCACAGATACGCAGTATTTT
j_gene: TRBJ1-5; d_gene: NA; v_gene: TRBV19; abundance: NA; CDR3aa: CASTSFGGSNQPQHF; CDR3nt: TGTGCCAGTACTTCTTTCGGGGGGAGCAATCAGCCCCAGCATTTT
j_gene: TRBJ1-1; d_gene: NA; v_gene: TRBV28; abundance: once; CDR3aa: CASSLKGWRDTEAFF; CDR3nt: TGTGCCAGCAGTTTAAAGGGATGGCGGGATACTGAAGCTTTCTTT
j_gene: TRBJ1-2; d_gene: NA; v_gene: TRBV7-8; abundance: few; CDR3aa: CASSLPGRDILHYTF; CDR3nt: TGTGCCAGCAGCTTACCAGGCCGGGACATCCTTCACTACACCTTC
j_gene: TRBJ1-1; d_gene: TRBD1; v_gene: TRBV18; abundance: NA; CDR3aa: CASSPIRTGLNTEAFF; CDR3nt: TGTGCCAGCTCACCCATTCGGACAGGGTTGAACACTGAAGCTTTCTTT
j_gene: TRBJ2-3; d_gene: TRBD1; v_gene: TRBV19; abundance: NA; CDR3aa: CASSPHRDRGTDTQYF; CDR3nt: TGTGCCAGTAGTCCGCACCGGGACAGGGGTACAGATACGCAGTATTTT
j_gene: TRBJ2-7; d_gene: NA; v_gene: TRBV7-2; abundance: NA; CDR3aa: CASSARGGLSYEQYF; CDR3nt: TGTGCCAGCAGCGCTAGGGGGGGTCTTTCCTACGAGCAGTACTTC
j_gene: TRBJ2-2; d_gene: NA; v_gene: TRBV6-5; abundance: NA; CDR3aa: CASGGVRNTGELFF; CDR3nt: TGTGCCAGCGGGGGTGTGAGGAACACCGGGGAGCTGTTTTTT
j_gene: TRBJ2-7; d_gene: NA; v_gene: TRBV29-1; abundance: NA; CDR3aa: CSVRLATEQYF; CDR3nt: TGCAGCGTTCGCCTAGCCACCGAGCAGTACTTC
j_gene: TRBJ2-7; d_gene: NA; v_gene: TRBV6-1; abundance: NA; CDR3aa: CASSEVQEGAHEQYF; CDR3nt: TGTGCCAGCAGTGAAGTCCAAGAGGGAGCCCACGAGCAGTACTTC
j_gene: TRBJ1-6; d_gene: NA; v_gene: TRBV20-1; abundance: NA; CDR3aa: CSASGAGYGNSPLHF; CDR3nt: TGCAGTGCTAGTGGGGCAGGGTATGGTAATTCACCCCTCCACTTT
j_gene: TRBJ1-1; d_gene: TRBD1; v_gene: TRBV2; abundance: NA; CDR3aa: CASRDRLNTEAFF; CDR3nt: TGTGCCAGCAGGGACAGGCTGAACACTGAAGCTTTCTTT
j_gene: TRBJ1-1; d_gene: NA; v_gene: TRBV29-1; abundance: NA; CDR3aa: CSVEVGRENTEAFF; CDR3nt: TGCAGCGTTGAGGTCGGCAGGGAGAACACTGAAGCTTTCTTT
j_gene: TRBJ2-6; d_gene: NA; v_gene: TRBV10-3; abundance: NA; CDR3aa: CATLSPQISGANVLTF; CDR3nt: TGTGCCACCCTATCCCCTCAAATCTCTGGGGCCAACGTCCTGACTTTC
j_gene: TRBJ1-1; d_gene: NA; v_gene: TRBV10-3; abundance: NA; CDR3aa: CAISSVGWTEAFF; CDR3nt: TGTGCCATCAGTTCCGTGGGGTGGACTGAAGCTTTCTTT
j_gene: TRBJ2-3; d_gene: NA; v_gene: TRBV4-1; abundance: NA; CDR3aa: CASSQVSGGVGTDTQYF; CDR3nt: TGCGCCAGCAGCCAAGTATCGGGCGGGGTCGGCACAGATACGCAGTATTTT
j_gene: TRBJ2-5; d_gene: NA; v_gene: TRBV6-5; abundance: NA; CDR3aa: CASSYGQPYQETQYF; CDR3nt: TGTGCCAGCAGTTACGGACAACCGTACCAAGAGACCCAGTACTTC
j_gene: TRBJ1-5; d_gene: NA; v_gene: TRBV11-2; abundance: NA; CDR3aa: CASSYSGGNQPQHF; CDR3nt: TGTGCCAGCAGCTATTCTGGGGGCAATCAGCCCCAGCATTTT
j_gene: TRBJ1-5; d_gene: NA; v_gene: TRBV5-4; abundance: NA; CDR3aa: CASSLGPGSNQPQHF; CDR3nt: TGTGCCAGCAGCTTGGGGCCAGGGTCTAATCAGCCCCAGCATTTT